A single TCR beta chain is shown here with its context. This clone was recorded a few times. There is no known antigen for this receptor. Within one base of it there is no much larger clone, and no base qualities were kept. This record belongs to a study of cytomegalovirus exposure and HLA in healthy donors (dated by TCRdb to 2015 to 2018). About the study as a whole: An earlier analysis of 587 of the donors reported over 250 Gb of sequence data and around 110 million unique TCR beta sequences obtained from around 190 million T cells. Among some 400 genotyped donors of the cohort, an average of approximately 200,000 unique TCR beta nucleotide sequences was sequenced per donor, of which approximately 19% were non-productive. In an earlier analysis of 550 to 700 of the donors, high-throughput TCR beta sequencing was used to judge whether each TCR beta V gene segment behaved as functional or pseudogenic. In the later analysis, no new phenotypic data were used to find candidate immune exposures; instead, reliance was placed on TCR beta sequences and their occurrence across donors. Alongside the repertoire data, information on donor age, sex, ethnicity and CMV serostatus was compiled. A few DR-DQ haplotypes were treated as single units for association and clustering because of strong linkage in the cohort. The T cell repertoires of around 730 subjects were profiled by immunosequencing and related to cytomegalovirus serostatus. Class I and class II HLA loci were covered by the typing at four-digit resolution. Typing coverage differed by locus: A, B, C, DRB1 and DQB1 were typed in roughly 620-630 donors, DQA1 in 500 to 550, DPA1 in roughly 590, and DPB1 in 450 to 490. To predict cytomegalovirus infection status, the study combined high-throughput TCR immunosequencing, statistical association of individual TCRs with disease status, and machine learning. Of the 350 to 400 genotyped donors, approximately 83% fell in the genetic ancestry cluster associated with self-reported Caucasian donors. A later analysis re-examined previously published TCR beta repertoires from hundreds of donors and added high-resolution HLA genotyping to investigate patterns of TCR occurrence. The study was designed to test whether signatures of past pathogen exposure could be identified by cataloging public T cell receptors. Roughly 300 gigabases of sequencing data and approximately 80 million unique TCR sequences were included in an early release covering 550 to 800 HLA-typed donors. Besides the first cohort of under 700 subjects, a separate validation cohort made up of roughly 130 different subjects was used. All discovery cohort repertoires had been generated on a single sequencing platform. A later genetic analysis used genome-wide SNP genotypes for about three fifths of the 666 donors, treating that subset as a discovery cohort.

General conclusions and limits of the study: CMV serostatus was the only immune exposure information available for the cohort. Three of the identified cytomegalovirus-associated TCR beta chains were confirmed in vitro to be specific for cytomegalovirus antigens. When HLA alleles, especially DR and DQ, strongly co-occurred, attributing TCR associations to individual alleles was difficult. According to the authors, the approach could potentially be generalized to other disease states and immunological phenotypes. In the study, some 160 TCR beta chains were listed as associated with cytomegalovirus. A group of highly shared sequence variants was considered likely to be a technical artifact of the sequencing pipeline. Linkage disequilibrium might explain the correlated functional status among segregating V segments, but an unknown experimental factor could not be ruled out. An earlier analysis of approximately 540 of the donors showed that most TCR beta V segments appeared in productive rearrangements either about 90% or about 30% of the time, which broadly matched IMGT annotations. Cytomegalovirus status was reported to be diagnosed by the classifier with high specificity and sensitivity in both the original and validation cohorts. At a false discovery rate of 0.05, a later analysis linked around 17,000 TCR beta sequences to specific HLA alleles. Sequencing depth was assumed to be roughly uniform across donors in the presence/absence analyses, though that assumption may not hold. According to a later analysis, most CMV-associated TCR beta chains appeared to be HLA-restricted, and the HLA associations seemed to be driven largely by CMV exposure. While some public TCRs were present in many individuals, most TCR sequences turned up only very rarely across donors. According to a later genetic analysis, donors in an Asian-associated ancestry cluster had fewer N-insertions in productive TCRs than the approximately 650-donor mean. According to a later analysis, TCR association rates differed among HLA loci, with DRB1 alleles showing the most associated TCRs and HLA-C alleles showing the fewest. A further reported finding was that TCR beta sequences accurately predicted the HLA-A and HLA-B alleles for most subjects in the first cohort. V-gene and J-gene trimming of TCR beta chains was associated with a missense DCLRE1C variant in a later genetic analysis, and the association was replicated in an independent cohort. The 87-base-pair reads could not distinguish some IMGT-functional V segments, including TRBV6-2 and TRBV6-3, so those segments were excluded. Because HLA typing was missing for some donors at each locus, association tests included only the typed subset. Only TCR beta chains were sequenced in this cohort, and the absence of alpha or paired-chain data limited detectable features. The earlier analysis of 587 of the donors excluded around 17 rarely observed V segments, including chromosome 9 orphons, because counts were too low. In a later analysis, HLA-associated TCR beta chains were found to be more clonally expanded and to have lower generation probabilities than equally common non-associated chains. Several of the top co-occurrence clusters appeared to be linked to parvovirus B19, influenza, CMV and Epstein-Barr virus, according to a later analysis.

In total, fewer than 750 healthy bone marrow donors made up the cohort. Cohort members were all nominally healthy when sampled, although unrecorded immune exposures were likely present. The donor was CMV seronegative and belonged to the group of 350 to 400 seronegative cohort members. Each donor provided a peripheral blood sample, and peripheral blood mononuclear cells were used for TCR beta sequencing. The Qiagen DNeasy Blood Extraction Kit was used to extract genomic DNA from the blood cell samples. The germline V gene sets CDR1 to SGHNT and CDR2 to YENEEA. From the cysteine up to the phenylalanine, the CDR3 has a length of 15 residues. Of the read, only the CDR3 DNA is kept; its 45 bases are in frame from base 1. Trimming leaves V shorter by 5 bases and J shorter by 3 bases, with the junction holding 9 bases beyond the gene matches. Library preparation was by the immunoSEQ multiplex PCR assay. The multiplex PCR relied on a mix of 60 forward primers for TCR Vbeta segments and 13 reverse primers for TCR Jbeta segments. Amplification of the CDR3 region of rearranged TCR beta genes was performed with a multiplex PCR assay on genomic DNA. Amplified TCR beta libraries were sequenced as 87-base-pair reads on the Illumina HiSeq System. Concerning the study's data processing: Across the roughly 700 repertoires, a later analysis counted approximately 83 million unique TCR beta chains, about 10 million of which were shared by at least two donors. Raw reads were error-corrected and collapsed into unique sequences by a nearest-neighbor algorithm in which closely related sequences were merged to remove PCR and sequencing errors. CDR3 sequences were aligned to IMGT reference sequences to assign V, D and J gene segments. For a sequence to be retained, a match of at least six nucleotides was required to both a V gene segment and a J gene segment. A rearrangement counted as productive if the CDR3 had no stop codons and remained in frame with V and J, and every other rearrangement counted as non-productive. CDR3 was defined according to IMGT convention as the region running from the second conserved V-encoded cysteine to the conserved J-encoded phenylalanine. The earlier analysis of 500 to 600 of the donors excluded sequences that lacked an unambiguous match to a single V gene segment. An earlier analysis of a few hundred of the donors classified V segments as functional when productive rearrangements were above 56.7% and as segregating when the standard deviation between donors was above 5%. A statistical classification framework was built to diagnose cytomegalovirus status from the catalog of TCR beta chain sequences. In a later analysis, TCR nucleotide sequences were compared against IMGT/GENE-DB human TR gene sequences so that V and J genes could be assigned. The TCRdist pipeline was used in a later analysis to assign CDR3 sequences and most-parsimonious VDJ recombination scenarios. In a later analysis, each TCR beta chain was defined by its CDR3 amino acid sequence together with its V-gene family, and reads lacking a unique V-gene family were excluded. To address suspected cross-contamination and a sequencing artifact, a later analysis removed several hundred highly shared, low-generation-probability nucleotide sequences. A later analysis calculated a clonal expansion index for each public chain from normalized within-repertoire ranks of inferred template counts. A later analysis computed generation probabilities with a VDJ recombination model fitted to out-of-frame rearrangements, and checked the results against IGoR. In a later analysis, TCR-TCR, TCR-HLA and TCR-CMV co-occurrence was scored with hypergeometric tests, and a repertoire-size bias correction was applied to TCR pairs. A later analysis estimated false discovery rates by permuting HLA or CMV assignments 20 times. In a later analysis, co-occurring TCRs were grouped using DBSCAN, and TCRdist sequence similarity was added for clustering within HLA-allele-positive subsets. Repertoires with fewer than 30,000 or more than 120,000 public chains were left out of co-occurrence clustering, as were roughly five repertoires with anomalous nucleotide sharing. TCRdb obtained this table from immuneACCESS and retained in-frame rearrangements with V and J assigned. These tables miss some clones; where compared with another copy, unresolved V genes account for less than half of the shortfall, and the remainder is unexplained. The V and J calls and clone size were taken over from that table, and D and trimming were inferred from the DNA. In all, the sample holds roughly 220,000 clones, and under 80% of those were seen once. The ten most abundant clones make up approximately 1.9% of the sample.

The origin of this receptor is a woman in her thirties in good health and CMV-seronegative. Sequencing used PBMCs. The chain employs TRBV11-3 and TRBJ2-7; TRBD1 agrees with 8 junctional bases. The CDR3 protein sequence reads: CASSIHGQGSYEQYF. Here is the DNA: TGTGCCAGCAGCATTCATGGACAGGGAAGCTACGAGCAGTACTTC.